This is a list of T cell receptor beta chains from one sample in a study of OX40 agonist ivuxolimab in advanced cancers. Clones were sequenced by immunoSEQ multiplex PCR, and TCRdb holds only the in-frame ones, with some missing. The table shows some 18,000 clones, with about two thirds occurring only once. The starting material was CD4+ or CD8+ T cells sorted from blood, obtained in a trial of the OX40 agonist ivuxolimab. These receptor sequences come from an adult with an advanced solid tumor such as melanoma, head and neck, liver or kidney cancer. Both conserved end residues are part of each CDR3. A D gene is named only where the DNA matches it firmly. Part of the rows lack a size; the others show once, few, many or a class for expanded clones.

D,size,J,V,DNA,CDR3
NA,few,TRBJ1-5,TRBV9,TGTGCCAGCAGCGTAGGGCAGGGGCTCAATCAGCCCCAGCATTTT,CASSVGQGLNQPQHF
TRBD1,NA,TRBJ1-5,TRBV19,TGTGCCAGTACCGCTGGGACAGGGGGCATTCAGCCCCAGCATTTT,CASTAGTGGIQPQHF
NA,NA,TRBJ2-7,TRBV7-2,TGTGCCAGCAGCTTAGAACAGGGTCCCCGCGAGCAGTACTTC,CASSLEQGPREQYF
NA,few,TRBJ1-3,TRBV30,TGTGCCTGGAGGGGGCCTGACAGTTCGAGCTCTGGAAACACCATATATTTT,CAWRGPDSSSSGNTIYF
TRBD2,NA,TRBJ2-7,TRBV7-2,TGTGCCAGCAGCTTAGGGACTAGCGGGAGCGGGTACTACGAGCAGTACTTC,CASSLGTSGSGYYEQYF
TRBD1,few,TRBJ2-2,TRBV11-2,TGTGCCAGCAGCTTCGTCAGGGGGATTGACGGGGAGCTGTTTTTT,CASSFVRGIDGELFF
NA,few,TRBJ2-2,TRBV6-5,TGTGCCAGGGGAGACCGAGATGTCCGGGGAGCTGTTTTT,CARGDRDVRGAVF
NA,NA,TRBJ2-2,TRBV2,TGTGCCAGCCTGATTTCTGCCGGGGAGCTGTTTTTT,CASLISAGELFF
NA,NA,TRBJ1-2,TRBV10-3,TGTGCCAGCAGTGAGGGGATCTACTATGGCTACACCTTC,CASSEGIYYGYTF
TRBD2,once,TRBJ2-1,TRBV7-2,TGTGCCAGCAGCTTAGGGCTAGCGGGAGGGCTTGAGCAGTTCTTC,CASSLGLAGGLEQFF
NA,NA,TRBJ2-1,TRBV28,TGTGCCAGCGGGGACCCAGGGGGGGTTAGCTCCTACAATGAGCAGTTCTTC,CASGDPGGVSSYNEQFF
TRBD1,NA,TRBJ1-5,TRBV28,TGTGCCAGCAGCGCATTCGGCCAGGGGGCCAATCAGCCCCAGCATTTT,CASSAFGQGANQPQHF
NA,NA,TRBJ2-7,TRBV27,TGTGCCAGCAGCCTAGAGGGCTCCGGAGCCGAGCAGTACTTC,CASSLEGSGAEQYF
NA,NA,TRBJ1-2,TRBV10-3,TGTGCCAGCAGTTACGACCCGGGCTATGGCTACACCTTC,CASSYDPGYGYTF
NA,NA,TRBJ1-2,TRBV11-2,TGTGCCAGCAGCGCGGGGACATCGAACTATGGCTACACCTTC,CASSAGTSNYGYTF
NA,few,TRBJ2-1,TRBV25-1,TGTGCCAGCAGTGATGAGGGGAAGACCCCTGTGTATGAGCAGTTCTTC,CASSDEGKTPVYEQFF
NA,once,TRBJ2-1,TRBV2,TGTGCCAGCAGTTTATCGATCGGCTACAATGAGCAGTTCTTC,CASSLSIGYNEQFF
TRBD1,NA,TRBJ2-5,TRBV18,TGTGCCAGCTCACCGACAGGGATAACTCAAGAGACCCAGTACTTC,CASSPTGITQETQYF
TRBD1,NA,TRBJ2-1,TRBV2,TGTGCCAGCATCAGGGACAGGGGGCGGAATGAGCAGTTCTTC,CASIRDRGRNEQFF
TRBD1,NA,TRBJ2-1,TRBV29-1,TGCAGCGTTGAGGGACAGGGCAACGAGCAGTTCTTC,CSVEGQGNEQFF
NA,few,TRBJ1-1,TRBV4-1,TGCGCCAGCAGCCAAGATGACGGGTACACTGAAGCTTTCTTT,CASSQDDGYTEAFF
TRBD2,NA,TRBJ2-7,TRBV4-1,TGCGCCAGCAGCCAGCCGGCAGCGGGAGGGGTCGAGCAGTACTTC,CASSQPAAGGVEQYF
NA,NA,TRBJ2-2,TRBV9,TGTGCCAGCAGCCCCCAGCCCGGGGAGCTGTTTTTT,CASSPQPGELFF